The 20 T cell receptor beta chains presented below share a single source sample, sequenced in a study of shared clonotypes between healthy human individuals (dated by TCRdb to about 2020). The protocol used for the library was the immunoSEQ multiplex PCR assay. Entries here come from immuneACCESS through TCRdb and include only in-frame sequences with V and J called. Some clones fail to appear in such tables; in the studies checked, an unresolved V gene covers under half of the shortfall, and the cause of the remainder is unknown. Recorded for this sample are more than 500,000 clones; around 96% of them occurred a single time. 0.11% of the sample lies in the top ten. CD8 naive samples were CD45RO-negative cells positively selected for CCR7, giving a CD45RA+CCR7+ population that excluded TemRA cells. The sample consisted of naive CD8+ T cells sorted from blood. The sample's cell subset or site label is to be understood as: CD45RA+CCR7+. These TCRs come from a woman in her 30s in good health.

V gene TRBV9 combines with J gene TRBJ2-3, with D unclear. With 0 bases removed from V and 4 bases from J, the gap between germline ends came to 15 bases. The CDR3 totals 16 residues. The germline V gene encodes CDR1 SGDLS and CDR2 YYNGEE. This CDR3 is CASSVAGRYSADTQYF. In nucleotides, the CDR3 is TGTGCCAGCAGCGTAGCTGGTAGGTATTCTGCAGATACGCAGTATTTT.

J is TRBJ2-7 and V is TRBV29-1; tentatively, D is TRBD2 (6 bases). Trimming stripped 3 bases from V and 7 bases from J, with 25 bases between. This CDR3 is 16 amino acids long. Per germline, CDR1 SQVTM and CDR2 ANQGSEA. The CDR3 protein is CSVEMGLPREFGEQYF. CDR3 nucleotides: TGCAGCGTTGAGATGGGCCTACCCCGGGAGTTTGGGGAGCAGTACTTC.

This clone turned up a few times. The sample holds other DNA sequences that translate to the same CDR3. This CDR3 is CASSTGTTYEQYF. The CDR3 coding sequence is TGTGCCAGCAGCACCGGGACCACCTACGAGCAGTACTTC. V is TRBV11-2 and J is TRBJ2-7; D is perhaps TRBD1 or TRBD2 (5 bases each). CDR1 and CDR2 from the germline V gene are SGHAT and FQNNGV. V was cut by 5 bases and J by 2 bases, with 10 bases left in between. The CDR3 runs 13 residues.

The chain is built from TRBV30 and TRBJ2-7; possible D gene TRBD2, 6 bases. This CDR3 has 13 residues. The V end was cut by 5 bases, the J end by 7 bases, with 18 bases between. Germline assignment: CDR1 GTSNPN and CDR2 SVGIG (reference sequence). This CDR3 reads CAWQSGTRGEQYF. The CDR3 DNA is TGTGCCTGGCAGTCAGGGACTCGGGGTGAGCAGTACTTC.

This chain joins TRBV30 and TRBJ1-1; D gene uncertain. The V gene lost 3 bases and the J gene lost 5 bases, with 13 bases spanning the gap. Germline V gene data show CDR1 as GTSNPN and CDR2 as SVGIG (reference sequence). There are 13 residues in the CDR3. CDR3 nucleotides: TGTGCCTGGAGGGCCGCGGGCAGTACTGAAGCTTTCTTT. This gives the protein CAWRAAGSTEAFF. Full variable domain (rest looked up from reference TRBV30 and TRBJ1-1): SQTIHQWPATLVQPVGSPLSLECTVEGTSNPNLYWYRQAAGRGLQLLFYSVGIGQISSEVPQNLSASRPQDRQFILSSKKLLLSDSGFYLCAWRAAGSTEAFFGQGTRLTVV.

Worth noting for this clone: The same CDR3 also results from other DNA sequences found in this sample. This chain uses TRBV11-2 with TRBJ2-5; no clear D gene. V was cut by 2 bases and J by 4 bases, with 5 bases left in between. The CDR3 is 12 amino acids. CDR1 is SGHAT, CDR2 FQNNGV, per germline. The CDR3, as DNA: TGTGCCAGCAGCTTAAGTGGAGAGACCCAGTACTTC. Translating it yields CASSLSGETQYF.

The chain has TRBV13 and TRBJ2-7; D ambiguous. This CDR3 comprises 14 residues. The V end lost 2 bases, the J end lost 7 bases, and 15 bases lay between the germline ends. The germline gives CDR1 PRHDT, CDR2 FYEKMQ (reference sequence). CDR3 nucleotides: TGTGCCAGCAGCTTATGGGTCGTCCCTGGGGAGCAGTACTTC. Translated, it gives CASSLWVVPGEQYF.

Concerning this clone itself: This sample includes further DNA sequences coding for the same CDR3. The rearrangement links TRBV9 to TRBJ2-7; D gene ambiguous. With 0 bases removed from V and 1 base from J, the gap between germline ends came to 5 bases. In germline, CDR1 is SGDLS, CDR2 YYNGEE. The CDR3 totals 13 residues. CDR3 in amino acids: CASSVAGSYEQYF. CDR3 sequence (DNA): TGTGCCAGCAGCGTAGCGGGTTCCTACGAGCAGTACTTC.

The chain links TRBV27 to TRBJ2-5, with no clear D. The J call could be wrong; TRBJ2-7 is a better fit for the DNA end. The CDR3 is 12 residues long. CDR1 is MNHEY and CDR2 is SMNVEV in the germline V gene (reference sequence). In DNA form, the CDR3 reads TGTGCCAGCAGTGGCGGCTCCTACGAGCAGTACTTC. Translation: CASSGGSYEQYF.

This clone was found once. The chain employs TRBV28 and TRBJ1-5; D is uncertain. This CDR3 has 12 residues. Germline-derived CDR1 and CDR2 are MDHEN and SYDVKM. The CDR3 DNA reads TGTGAGAGTAGGACCGGGAATCAGCCCCAGCATTTT. Amino acid sequence: CESRTGNQPQHF. The complete variable domain, with remaining parts taken from reference TRBV28 and TRBJ1-5, reads DVKVTQSSRYLVKRTGEKVFLECVQDMDHENMFWYRQDPGLGLRLIYFSYDVKMKEKGDIPEGYSVSREKKERFSLILESASTNQTSMYLCESRTGNQPQHFGDGTRLSIL.

The genes are TRBV5-6 and TRBJ2-7; D gene ambiguous. This CDR3 comprises 13 residues. In germline, CDR1 is SGHDT, CDR2 YYEEEE. The ends were cut back, 4 bases at V and 2 bases at J, with 10 bases in the middle. The CDR3 sequence is CASSLEMTYEQYF. CDR3 nucleotide sequence: TGTGCCAGCAGCCTCGAGATGACCTACGAGCAGTACTTC.

Worth noting for this clone: The sample holds other DNA sequences that translate to the same CDR3. V and J are TRBV7-6 and TRBJ2-2, with D unclear. Germline V CDR1 and CDR2: SGHVS, FNYEAQ. The CDR3 is 12 amino acids. V lost 1 base and J lost 6, with 3 bases in between. The CDR3 DNA is TGTGCCAGCAGCTTAGTCCCCGGGGAGCTGTTTTTT. Translating gives CASSLVPGELFF.

This clone appeared once. In DNA, the CDR3 is TGTGCCAGCAGCCGCAGTAGCGGGAGGATCCGTGAGCAGTACTTC. It yields the protein CASSRSSGRIREQYF. The V gene is TRBV14, the J gene TRBJ2-7, with 10 nucleotides matching TRBD2. This CDR3 contains 15 residues. From germline, CDR1 is SGHDN and CDR2 FVKESK. V shed 4 bases, J shed 7 bases, and the junction held 10 bases outside the gene matches.

The rearrangement links TRBV2 to TRBJ2-5; TRBD1 agrees at 8 bases. V lost 8 bases, J lost 5 bases, and 7 bases stayed unmatched. The germline gives CDR1 SNHLY, CDR2 FYNNEI. The CDR3 is 13 amino acids. The CDR3 spells CASRARGPETQYF. The DNA of the CDR3 is TGTGCCAGCCGCGCCAGGGGGCCGGAGACCCAGTACTTC.

The V and J genes are TRBV13 and TRBJ2-1; no firm D call. The CDR3 loop spans 15 amino acids. The V and J ends lost 7 bases and 2 bases respectively, with 15 bases between them. The germline V gene has CDR1 PRHDT and CDR2 FYEKMQ (reference sequence). This CDR3 is CASNLLSSTYNEQFF. In DNA form, the CDR3 reads TGTGCCAGCAACCTCCTGTCCAGTACCTACAATGAGCAGTTCTTC.

The chain is built from TRBV15 and TRBJ2-7, with 13 nucleotides matching TRBD2. This CDR3 contains 15 residues. V lost 1 base to trimming and J lost 3 bases; unmatched junction nucleotides: 0. The germline V gene has CDR1 LNHNV and CDR2 YYDKDF (reference sequence). The CDR3 region has the DNA TGTGCCACCAGCAGAGGGACTAGCGGGAGCTACGAGCAGTACTTC. Encoded protein: CATSRGTSGSYEQYF.

The chain links TRBV7-9 to TRBJ2-3; D might be TRBD1 (5 bases). V was pared by 1 base and J by 2 bases, with 10 bases between. Germline CDR1 and CDR2: SEHNR and FQNEAQ (reference sequence). This CDR3 has 15 amino acids. The CDR3 sequence: CASSLVSGYTDTQYF. In DNA, the CDR3 is TGTGCCAGCAGCTTAGTGTCAGGGTACACAGATACGCAGTATTTT. The full variable domain, its missing parts supplied by reference TRBV7-9 and TRBJ2-3, is DTGVSQNPRHKITKRGQNVTFRCDPISEHNRLYWYRQTLGQGPEFLTYFQNEAQLEKSRLLSDRFSAERPKGSFSTLEIQRTEQGDSAMYLCASSLVSGYTDTQYFGPGTRLTVL.

The chain uses TRBV27 and TRBJ1-2; TRBD1 aligns across 10 bases. In germline, CDR1 is MNHEY, CDR2 SMNVEV (reference sequence). The CDR3 totals 16 residues. V lost 5 bases to trimming and J lost 5 bases; unmatched junction nucleotides: 11. The CDR3 here is CASSPLQRQGAYGYTF. The DNA for the CDR3 is TGTGCCAGCAGTCCCCTCCAGAGACAGGGGGCTTATGGCTACACCTTC.

This clone showed up just once. The V and J genes are TRBV4-2 and TRBJ1-1, with D uncertain. CDR3 length equals 14 residues. Germline V CDR1 and CDR2: LGHNA, YNFKEQ. Trimming pared 0 bases from V and 8 bases from J, leaving 13 bases between. This CDR3 is CASSQDGGSLEAFF. The CDR3, as DNA: TGTGCCAGCAGCCAAGATGGAGGGTCCCTGGAAGCTTTCTTT.

The table lists this clone with a count of one. V gene TRBV18 combines with J gene TRBJ2-7; D is uncertain. The CDR3 length is 13 residues. CDR1 is KGHSH, CDR2 LQKENI, per germline. Trimming stripped 10 bases from V and 1 base from J, with 14 bases between. CDR3 DNA: TGTGCCACCGCCCCTGGCAGTTCCTACGAGCAGTACTTC. Protein product: CATAPGSSYEQYF.